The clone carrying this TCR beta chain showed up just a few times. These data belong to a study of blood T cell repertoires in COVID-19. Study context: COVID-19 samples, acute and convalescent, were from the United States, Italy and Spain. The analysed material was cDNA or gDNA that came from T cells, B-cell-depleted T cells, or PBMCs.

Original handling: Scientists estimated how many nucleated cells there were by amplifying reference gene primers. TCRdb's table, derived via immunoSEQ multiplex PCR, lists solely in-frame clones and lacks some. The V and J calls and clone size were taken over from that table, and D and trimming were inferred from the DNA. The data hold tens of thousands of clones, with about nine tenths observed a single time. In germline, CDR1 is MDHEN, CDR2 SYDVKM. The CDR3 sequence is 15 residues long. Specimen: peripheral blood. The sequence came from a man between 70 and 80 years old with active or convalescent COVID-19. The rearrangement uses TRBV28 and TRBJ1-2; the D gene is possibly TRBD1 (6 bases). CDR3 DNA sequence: TGTGTCACCTCCTCGGGACAAACATTGGGATATGGCTACACCTTC. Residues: CVTSSGQTLGYGYTF.